The text below deals with one TCR beta chain. Its antigen specificity is not known. No quality values exist for individual bases; no much larger clone is one base distant. Spanning cysteine to phenylalanine, the CDR3 consists of 15 amino acids. Kept here is only the CDR3 DNA, which spans 45 bases and is read in frame from base 1. The germline V gene yields SGHTA for CDR1 and FQGNSA for CDR2. Germline trimming: 5 bases from V, 2 bases from J; junction bases outside gene matches: 7. The CDR3 regions of human TCRbeta chains were subjected to immunosequencing. Concerning the study's data processing: TCRs in the repertoires were compared against a reference library of SARS-CoV-2-specific TCRs that had been generated with the MIRA antigen-specificity platform. Breadth was defined as the fraction of unique TCRs that were SARS-CoV-2-associated, and depth was defined as the fraction of total T cells that were SARS-CoV-2-associated. Using the MIRA data, each spike-specific TCR was assigned both to the spike region to which the TCR was reactive and to a CD4 or CD8 class. Log10-transformed breadth and depth values were compared by one-way ANOVA with Sidak's multiple comparisons tests. Sourced from immuneACCESS, this table was stored by TCRdb with only in-frame sequences that have V and J called. A share of the clones is absent; for the studies checked, an unresolved V gene accounts for under half, and the remainder has no known explanation. That table supplies the V and J calls and clone size; D and trimming were determined from the DNA. A total of fewer than 250,000 clones appear in this sample, roughly 91% of them only once. The ten largest clones add up to 0.9% to 1.1% of the sample.

The sample originates from a study of T cell responses to AZD1222 COVID-19 vaccine (dated by TCRdb to 2020 to 2022). Regarding the complete study: A total of 230 to 250 trial participants underwent TCR sequencing, of whom 200 to 220 received two doses of AZD1222 and approximately 25 received two doses of the MenACWY control vaccine. Trial participants were enrolled into age subgroups of 18-55, 56-69 and 70-plus years, which contained approximately 150, 28 and 58 TCR-sequenced participants, respectively. On the study overall, not on this receptor specifically: Because no samples from the day 14 peak response were available, repertoires could be characterized only after the peak T cell response. Participants were mostly white British and included more females than males, and it was suggested by the authors that clonal diversity may have been underestimated. Epitopes outside the regions mutated in the B.1.351 and B.1.1.7 variants were reportedly recognized by nearly half of the unique spike-specific TCRs. Spike-specific TCR breadth and depth rose significantly after two AZD1222 doses compared with day 0 and with MenACWY recipients. Conclusions about previously exposed vaccinees were limited because only six AZD1222 recipients were SARS-CoV-2 seropositive at baseline. The whole spike protein was spanned by vaccine-associated CD4 TCRs, and dominant responses were seen in regions 160-218 and 743-854. The 56-69-year group was small, and its depth increase did not reach significance, likely because of low power.

What the time point label conveys for this sample: baseline before first vaccination. Sample treatment or condition, as interpreted from the label and publication: meningococcal conjugate vaccine given as trial control. Samples from vaccinated people were obtained from the UK trials COV001 and COV002, which included a single-blind randomized controlled phase 2/3 trial of AZD1222 (ChAdOx1 nCoV-19) in healthy adults. For TCRbeta chain sequencing, PBMC samples were collected from trial participants at day 0 and at day 28 after the second dose. This specimen was peripheral blood, taken on day 0 of MenACWY control vaccination. In this chain, TRBV7-2 is recombined with TRBJ2-7; 9 bases in between match TRBD2. This TCR was recovered from an adult in good health. The nucleotide sequence reads TGTGCCAGCAGCCCAGTAGCGGGGGACACCTACGAGCAGTACTTC. Translated, it reads CASSPVAGDTYEQYF.